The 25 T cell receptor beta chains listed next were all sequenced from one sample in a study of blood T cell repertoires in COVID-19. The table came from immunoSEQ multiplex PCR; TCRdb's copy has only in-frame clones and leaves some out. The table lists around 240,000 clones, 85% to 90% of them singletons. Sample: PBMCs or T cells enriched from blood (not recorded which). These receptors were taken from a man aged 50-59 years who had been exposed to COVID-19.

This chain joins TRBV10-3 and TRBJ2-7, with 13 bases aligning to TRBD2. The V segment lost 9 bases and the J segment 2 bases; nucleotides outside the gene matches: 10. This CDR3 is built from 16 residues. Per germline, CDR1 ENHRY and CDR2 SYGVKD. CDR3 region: CAMSSGLAGDTYEQYF. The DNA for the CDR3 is TGTGCCATGAGTAGCGGACTAGCGGGGGATACCTACGAGCAGTACTTC.

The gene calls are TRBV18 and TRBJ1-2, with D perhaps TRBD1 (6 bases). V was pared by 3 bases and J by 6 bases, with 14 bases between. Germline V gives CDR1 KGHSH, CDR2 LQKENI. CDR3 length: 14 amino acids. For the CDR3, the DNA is TGTGCCAGCTCACCTCTGGAGTCAGGGGATGGCTACACCTTC. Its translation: CASSPLESGDGYTF.

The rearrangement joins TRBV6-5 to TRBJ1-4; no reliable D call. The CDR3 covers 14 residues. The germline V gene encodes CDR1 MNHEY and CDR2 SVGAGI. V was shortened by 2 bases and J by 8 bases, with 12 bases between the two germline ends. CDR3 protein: CASSYHASQEKLFF. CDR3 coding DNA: TGTGCCAGCAGTTACCATGCTAGCCAGGAAAAACTGTTTTTT.

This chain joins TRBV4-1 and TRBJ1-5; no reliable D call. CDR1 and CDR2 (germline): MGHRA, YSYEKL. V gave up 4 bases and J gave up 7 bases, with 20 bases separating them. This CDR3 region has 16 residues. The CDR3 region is CASSPSYGEVGQPQHF. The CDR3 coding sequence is TGCGCCAGCAGCCCCTCGTACGGAGAAGTCGGCCAGCCCCAGCATTTT.

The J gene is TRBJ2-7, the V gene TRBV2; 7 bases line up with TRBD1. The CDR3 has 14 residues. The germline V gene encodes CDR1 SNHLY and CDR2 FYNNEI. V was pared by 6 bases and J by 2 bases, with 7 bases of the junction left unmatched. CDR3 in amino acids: CASSDRTGTYEQYV. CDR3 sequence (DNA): TGTGCCAGCAGCGACCGGACAGGAACCTACGAGCAGTACGTC.

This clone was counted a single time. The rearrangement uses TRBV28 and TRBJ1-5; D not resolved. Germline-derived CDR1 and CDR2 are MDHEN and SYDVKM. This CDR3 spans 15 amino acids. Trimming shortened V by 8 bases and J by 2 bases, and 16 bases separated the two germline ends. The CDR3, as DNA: TGTGCCAGCCGGGATGGCAGCGCGGGCAATCAGCCCCAGCATTTT. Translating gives CASRDGSAGNQPQHF. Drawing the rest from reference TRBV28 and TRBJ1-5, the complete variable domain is DVKVTQSSRYLVKRTGEKVFLECVQDMDHENMFWYRQDPGLGLRLIYFSYDVKMKEKGDIPEGYSVSREKKERFSLILESASTNQTSMYLCASRDGSAGNQPQHFGDGTRLSIL.

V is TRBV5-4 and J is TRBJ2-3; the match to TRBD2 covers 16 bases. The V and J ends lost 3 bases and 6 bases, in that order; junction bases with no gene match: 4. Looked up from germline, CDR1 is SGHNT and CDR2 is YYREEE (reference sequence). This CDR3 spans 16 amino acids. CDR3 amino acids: CASSSGLAGGEDTQYF. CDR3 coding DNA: TGTGCCAGCAGCTCGGGACTAGCGGGAGGGGAGGATACGCAGTATTTT.

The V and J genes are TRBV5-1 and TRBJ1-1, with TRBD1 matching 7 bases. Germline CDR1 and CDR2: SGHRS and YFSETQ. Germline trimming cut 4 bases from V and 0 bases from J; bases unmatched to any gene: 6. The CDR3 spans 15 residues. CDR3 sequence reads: CASSVQGVMNTEAFF. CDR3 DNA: TGCGCCAGCAGCGTGCAGGGGGTGATGAACACTGAAGCTTTCTTT. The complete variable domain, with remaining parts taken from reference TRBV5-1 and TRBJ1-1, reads KAGVTQTPRYLIKTRGQQVTLSCSPISGHRSVSWYQQTPGQGLQFLFEYFSETQRNKGNFPGRFSGRQFSNSRSEMNVSTLELGDSALYLCASSVQGVMNTEAFFGQGTRLTVV.

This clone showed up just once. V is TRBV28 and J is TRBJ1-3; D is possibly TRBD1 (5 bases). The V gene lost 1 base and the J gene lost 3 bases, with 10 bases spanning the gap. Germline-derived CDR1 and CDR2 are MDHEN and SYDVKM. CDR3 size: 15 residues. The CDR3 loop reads CASSLSAGLGNTIYF. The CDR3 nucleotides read TGTGCCAGCAGTTTATCGGCAGGGCTTGGAAACACCATATATTTT.

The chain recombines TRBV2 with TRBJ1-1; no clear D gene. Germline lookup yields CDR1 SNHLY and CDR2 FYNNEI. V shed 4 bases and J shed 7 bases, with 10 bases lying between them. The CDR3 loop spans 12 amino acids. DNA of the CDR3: TGTGCCAGCAGTGTCGAAACGCGTGAAGCTTTCTTT. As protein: CASSVETREAFF. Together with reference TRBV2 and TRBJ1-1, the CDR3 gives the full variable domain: EPEVTQTPSHQVTQMGQEVILRCVPISNHLYFYWYRQILGQKVEFLVSFYNNEISEKSEIFDDQFSVERPDGSNFTLKIRSTKLEDSAMYFCASSVETREAFFGQGTRLTVV.

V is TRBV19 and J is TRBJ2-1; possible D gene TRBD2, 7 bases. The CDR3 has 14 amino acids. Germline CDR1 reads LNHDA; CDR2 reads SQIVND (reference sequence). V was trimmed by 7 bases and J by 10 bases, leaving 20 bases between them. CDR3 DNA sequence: TGTGCCAGTACTTACCTACTACAGGGAGGGGAGCAGTTCTTC. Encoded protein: CASTYLLQGGEQFF.

CDR3 DNA: TGTGCCACCTCCCGGGACAGGGATGGAAATGAAAAACTGTTTTTT. This gives the protein CATSRDRDGNEKLFF. The chain is built from TRBV10-3 and TRBJ1-4; 9 positions match TRBD1. Germline values: CDR1 ENHRY, CDR2 SYGVKD. The V and J ends lost 10 bases and 5 bases, in that order; junction bases with no gene match: 11. The CDR3 runs 15 residues.

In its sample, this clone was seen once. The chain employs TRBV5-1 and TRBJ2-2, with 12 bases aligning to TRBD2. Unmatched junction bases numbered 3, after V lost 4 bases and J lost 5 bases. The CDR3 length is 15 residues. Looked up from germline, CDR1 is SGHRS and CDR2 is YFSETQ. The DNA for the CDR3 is TGCGCCAGCAGCACCGGGACTAGCGGGACCGGGGAGCTGTTTTTT. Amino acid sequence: CASSTGTSGTGELFF.

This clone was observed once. In DNA form, the CDR3 reads TGTGCCTGGAGTTCTATAAACACCATATATTTT. The encoded protein is CAWSSINTIYF. The rearrangement links TRBV30 to TRBJ1-3; no definite D call. Germline values: CDR1 GTSNPN, CDR2 SVGIG (reference sequence). The CDR3 has 11 amino acids. Trimming removed 2 bases from V and 6 bases from J, with 5 bases in between.

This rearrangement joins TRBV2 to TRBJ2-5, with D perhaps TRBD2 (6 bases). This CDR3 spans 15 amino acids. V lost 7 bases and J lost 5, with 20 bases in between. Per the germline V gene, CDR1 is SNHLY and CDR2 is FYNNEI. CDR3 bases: TGTGCCAGCAATACCGGGAGAGGGATGGGCGAGACCCAGTACTTC. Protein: CASNTGRGMGETQYF.

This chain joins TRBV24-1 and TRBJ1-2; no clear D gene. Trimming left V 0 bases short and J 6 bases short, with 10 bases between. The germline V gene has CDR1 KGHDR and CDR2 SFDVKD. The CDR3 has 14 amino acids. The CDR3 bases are TGTGCCACCAGTGATTTGCATCGAGGCGATGGCTACACCTTC. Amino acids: CATSDLHRGDGYTF.

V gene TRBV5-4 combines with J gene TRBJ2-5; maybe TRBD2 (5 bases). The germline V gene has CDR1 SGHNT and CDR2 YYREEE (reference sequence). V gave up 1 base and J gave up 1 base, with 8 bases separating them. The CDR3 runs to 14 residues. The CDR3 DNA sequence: TGTGCCAGCAGCTTGAATCGGGGCCAAGAGACCCAGTACTTC. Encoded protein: CASSLNRGQETQYF.

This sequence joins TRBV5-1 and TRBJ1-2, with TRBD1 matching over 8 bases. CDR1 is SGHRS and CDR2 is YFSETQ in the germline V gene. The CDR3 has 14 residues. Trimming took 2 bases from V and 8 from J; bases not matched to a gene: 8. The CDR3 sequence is CASSFGDRSTGYTF. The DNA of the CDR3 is TGCGCCAGCAGCTTCGGGGACAGGTCAACGGGCTACACCTTC.

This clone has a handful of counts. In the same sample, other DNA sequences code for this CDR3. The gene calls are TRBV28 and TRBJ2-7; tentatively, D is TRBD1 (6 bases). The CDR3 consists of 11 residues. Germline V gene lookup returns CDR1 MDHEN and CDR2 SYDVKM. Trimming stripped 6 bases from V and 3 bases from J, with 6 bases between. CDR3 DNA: TGTGCCAGCAGCAGGGGCTACGAGCAGTACTTC. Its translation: CASSRGYEQYF.

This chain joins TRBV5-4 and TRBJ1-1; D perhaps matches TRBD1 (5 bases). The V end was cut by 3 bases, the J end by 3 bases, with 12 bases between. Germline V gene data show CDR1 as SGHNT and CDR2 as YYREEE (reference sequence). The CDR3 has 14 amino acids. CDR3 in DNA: TGTGCCAGCAGCTCGGGTGGGGGGGACACTGAAGCTTTCTTT. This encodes CASSSGGGDTEAFF.

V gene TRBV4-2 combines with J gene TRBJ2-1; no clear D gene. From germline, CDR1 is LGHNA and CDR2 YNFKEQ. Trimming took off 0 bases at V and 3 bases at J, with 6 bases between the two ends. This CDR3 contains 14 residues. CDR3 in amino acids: CASSQEVSYNEQFF. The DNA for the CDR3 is TGTGCCAGCAGCCAAGAGGTGAGCTACAATGAGCAGTTCTTC.

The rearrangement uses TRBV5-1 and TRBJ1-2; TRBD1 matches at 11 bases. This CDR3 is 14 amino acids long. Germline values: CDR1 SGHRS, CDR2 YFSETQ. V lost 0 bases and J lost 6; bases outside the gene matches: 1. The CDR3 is CASSLGTGGNGYTF. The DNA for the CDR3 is TGCGCCAGCAGCTTGGGGACAGGGGGCAATGGCTACACCTTC.

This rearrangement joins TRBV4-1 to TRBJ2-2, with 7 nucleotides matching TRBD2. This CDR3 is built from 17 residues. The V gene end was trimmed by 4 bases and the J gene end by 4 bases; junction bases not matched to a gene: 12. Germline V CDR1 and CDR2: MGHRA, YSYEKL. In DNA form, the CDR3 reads TGCGCCAGCAGCCGTCTACTAGCGTTTGGCGGCACCGGGGAGCTGTTTTTT. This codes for CASSRLLAFGGTGELFF.

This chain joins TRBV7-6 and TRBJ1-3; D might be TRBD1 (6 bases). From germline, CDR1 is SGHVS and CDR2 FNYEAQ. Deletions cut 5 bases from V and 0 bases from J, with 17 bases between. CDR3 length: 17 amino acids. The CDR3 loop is CASSPRQVTSSGNTIYF. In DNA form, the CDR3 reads TGTGCCAGCAGCCCCCGACAGGTTACCTCCTCTGGAAACACCATATATTTT.

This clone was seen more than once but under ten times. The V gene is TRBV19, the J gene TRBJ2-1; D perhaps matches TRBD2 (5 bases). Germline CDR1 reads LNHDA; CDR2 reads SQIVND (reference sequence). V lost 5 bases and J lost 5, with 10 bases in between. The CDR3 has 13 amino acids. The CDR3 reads CASSPGTNNEQFF. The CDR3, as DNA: TGTGCCAGTAGTCCGGGAACTAACAATGAGCAGTTCTTC.